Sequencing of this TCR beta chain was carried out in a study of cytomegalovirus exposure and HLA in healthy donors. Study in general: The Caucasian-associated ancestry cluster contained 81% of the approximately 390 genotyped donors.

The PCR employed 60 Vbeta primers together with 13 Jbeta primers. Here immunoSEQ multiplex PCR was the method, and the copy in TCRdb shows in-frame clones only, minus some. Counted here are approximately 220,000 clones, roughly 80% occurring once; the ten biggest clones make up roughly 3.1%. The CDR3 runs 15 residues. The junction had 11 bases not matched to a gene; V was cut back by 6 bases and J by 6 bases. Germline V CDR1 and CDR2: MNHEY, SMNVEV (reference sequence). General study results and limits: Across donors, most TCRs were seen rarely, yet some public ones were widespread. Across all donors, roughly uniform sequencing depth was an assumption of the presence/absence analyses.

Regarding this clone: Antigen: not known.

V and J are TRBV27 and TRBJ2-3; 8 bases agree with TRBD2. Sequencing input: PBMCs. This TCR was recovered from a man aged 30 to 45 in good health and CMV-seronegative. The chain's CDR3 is CASSRAGAMGDTQYF. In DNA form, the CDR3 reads TGTGCCAGCAGCCGAGCGGGGGCCATGGGGGATACGCAGTATTTT.